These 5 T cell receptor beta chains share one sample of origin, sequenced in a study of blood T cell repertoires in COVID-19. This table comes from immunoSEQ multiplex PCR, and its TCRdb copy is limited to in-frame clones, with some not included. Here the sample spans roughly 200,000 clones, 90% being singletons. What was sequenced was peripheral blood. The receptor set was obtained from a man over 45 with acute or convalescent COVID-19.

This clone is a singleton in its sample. This CDR3 is CASSQGFGIGDEQFF. As DNA, the CDR3 is TGTGCCAGCAGTCAGGGGTTCGGTATAGGCGATGAGCAGTTCTTC. The chain links TRBV6-5 to TRBJ2-1, with TRBD1 as a possible D gene (6 bases). This CDR3 is built from 15 residues. Deletions cut 5 bases from V and 8 bases from J, with 19 bases between. Germline assignment: CDR1 MNHEY and CDR2 SVGAGI.

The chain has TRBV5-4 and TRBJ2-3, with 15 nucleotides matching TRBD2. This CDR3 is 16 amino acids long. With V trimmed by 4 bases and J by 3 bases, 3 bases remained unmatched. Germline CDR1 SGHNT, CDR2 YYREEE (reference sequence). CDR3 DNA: TGTGCCAGCAGCGAGGGGACTAGCGGGAGGACAGATACGCAGTATTTT. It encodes CASSEGTSGRTDTQYF.

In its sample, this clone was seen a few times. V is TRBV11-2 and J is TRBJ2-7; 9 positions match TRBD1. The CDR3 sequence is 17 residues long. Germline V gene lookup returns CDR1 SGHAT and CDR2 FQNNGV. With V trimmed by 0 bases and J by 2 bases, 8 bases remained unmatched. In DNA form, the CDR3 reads TGTGCCAGCAGCTTAGACGTTGGACAGGGGATGCCCTACGAGCAGTACTTC. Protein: CASSLDVGQGMPYEQYF.

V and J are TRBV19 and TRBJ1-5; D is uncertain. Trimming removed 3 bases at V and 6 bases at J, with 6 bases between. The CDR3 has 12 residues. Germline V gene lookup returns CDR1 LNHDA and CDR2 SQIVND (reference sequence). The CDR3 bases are TGTGCCAGTAGTATGTTCAGTCAGCCCCAGCATTTT. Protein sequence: CASSMFSQPQHF.

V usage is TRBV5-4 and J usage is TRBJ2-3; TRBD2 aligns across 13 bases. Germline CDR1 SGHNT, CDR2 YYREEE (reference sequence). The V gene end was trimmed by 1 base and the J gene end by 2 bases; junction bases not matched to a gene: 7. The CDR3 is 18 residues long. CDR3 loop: CASSLQRLAGGPTDTQYF. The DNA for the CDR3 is TGTGCCAGCAGCTTGCAGCGACTAGCGGGGGGACCCACAGATACGCAGTATTTT.